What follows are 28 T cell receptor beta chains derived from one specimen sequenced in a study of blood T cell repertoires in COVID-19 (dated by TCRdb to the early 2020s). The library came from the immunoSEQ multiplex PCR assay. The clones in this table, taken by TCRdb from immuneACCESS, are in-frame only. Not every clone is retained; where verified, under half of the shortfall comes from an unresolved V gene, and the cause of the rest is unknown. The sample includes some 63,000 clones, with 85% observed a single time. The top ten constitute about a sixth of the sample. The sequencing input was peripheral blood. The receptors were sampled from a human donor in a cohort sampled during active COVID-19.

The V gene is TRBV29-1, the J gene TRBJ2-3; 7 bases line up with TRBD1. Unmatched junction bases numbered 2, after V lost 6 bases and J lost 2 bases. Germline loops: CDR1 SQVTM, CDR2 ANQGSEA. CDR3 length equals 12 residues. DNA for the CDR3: TGCAGCGTGGGACAGTCCACAGATACGCAGTATTTT. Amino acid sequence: CSVGQSTDTQYF.

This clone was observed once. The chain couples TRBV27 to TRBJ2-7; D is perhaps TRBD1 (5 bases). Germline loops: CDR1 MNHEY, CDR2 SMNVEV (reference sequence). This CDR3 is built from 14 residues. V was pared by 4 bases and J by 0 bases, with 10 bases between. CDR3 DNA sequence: TGTGCCAGCAGTTCATACAGGAGCTCCTACGAGCAGTACTTC. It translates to CASSSYRSSYEQYF.

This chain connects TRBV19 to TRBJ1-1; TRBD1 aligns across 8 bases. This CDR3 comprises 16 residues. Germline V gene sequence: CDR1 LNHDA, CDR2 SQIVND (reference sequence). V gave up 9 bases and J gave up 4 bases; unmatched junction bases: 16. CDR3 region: CASRVEQGAWATEAFF. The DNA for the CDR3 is TGTGCCAGCAGAGTTGAGCAGGGGGCGTGGGCCACTGAAGCTTTCTTT. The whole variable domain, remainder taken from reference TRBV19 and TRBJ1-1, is DGGITQSPKYLFRKEGQNVTLSCEQNLNHDAMYWYRQDPGQGLRLIYYSQIVNDFQKGDIAEGYSVSREKKESFPLTVTSAQKNPTAFYLCASRVEQGAWATEAFFGQGTRLTVV.

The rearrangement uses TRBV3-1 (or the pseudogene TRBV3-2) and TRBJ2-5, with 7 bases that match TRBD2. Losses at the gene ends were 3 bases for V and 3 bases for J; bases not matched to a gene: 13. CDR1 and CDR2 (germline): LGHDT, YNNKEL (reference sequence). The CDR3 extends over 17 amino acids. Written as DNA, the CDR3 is TGTGCCAGCAGCCATTGGTTCCAGCGGGGACCCAAAGAGACCCAGTACTTC. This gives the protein CASSHWFQRGPKETQYF.

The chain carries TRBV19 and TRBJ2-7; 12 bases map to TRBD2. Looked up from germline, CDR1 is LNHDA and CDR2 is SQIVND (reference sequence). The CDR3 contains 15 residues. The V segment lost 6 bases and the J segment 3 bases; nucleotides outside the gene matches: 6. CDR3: CASSTSGGIIYEQYF. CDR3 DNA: TGTGCCAGTAGCACTAGCGGGGGGATAATCTACGAGCAGTACTTC.

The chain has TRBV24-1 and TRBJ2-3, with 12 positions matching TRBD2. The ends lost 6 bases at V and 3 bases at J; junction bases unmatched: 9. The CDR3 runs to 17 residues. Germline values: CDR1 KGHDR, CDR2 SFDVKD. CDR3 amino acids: CATSPPPSGGATDTQYF. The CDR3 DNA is TGTGCCACCAGTCCACCCCCTAGCGGGGGGGCTACAGATACGCAGTATTTT.

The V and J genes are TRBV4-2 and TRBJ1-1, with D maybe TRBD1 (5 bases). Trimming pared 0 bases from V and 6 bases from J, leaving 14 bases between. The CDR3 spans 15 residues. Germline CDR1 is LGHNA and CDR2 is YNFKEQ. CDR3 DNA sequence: TGTGCCAGCAGCCAAGAGGGGCCAGGAAGGGCTGAAGCTTTCTTT. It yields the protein CASSQEGPGRAEAFF.

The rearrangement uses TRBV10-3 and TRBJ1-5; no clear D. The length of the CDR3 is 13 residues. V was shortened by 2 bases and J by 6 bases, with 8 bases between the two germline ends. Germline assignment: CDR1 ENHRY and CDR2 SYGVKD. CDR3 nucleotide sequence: TGTGCCATCAGTGAGGCGGTAGTTCAGCCCCAGCATTTT. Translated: CAISEAVVQPQHF.

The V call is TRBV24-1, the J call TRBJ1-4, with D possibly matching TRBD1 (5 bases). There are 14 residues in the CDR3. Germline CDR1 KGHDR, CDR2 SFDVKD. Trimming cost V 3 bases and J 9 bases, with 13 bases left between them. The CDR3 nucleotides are TGTGCCACCAGTGATGGGCGGGACGGACAAAAACTGTTTTTT. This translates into CATSDGRDGQKLFF.

The CDR3 loop reads CASDDAEGAEEQYF. DNA of the CDR3: TGTGCCAGCGACGACGCGGAGGGGGCGGAGGAGCAGTACTTC. This chain links TRBV2 with TRBJ2-7; the D gene is possibly TRBD1 (7 bases). Between the trimmed V and J ends, which lost 8 bases and 7 bases, there was a span of 21 bases. Germline V gene lookup returns CDR1 SNHLY and CDR2 FYNNEI. The CDR3 is 14 residues long.

Here the CDR3 reads CSASRSGVETQYF. The DNA of the CDR3 is TGCAGTGCTAGTCGTAGCGGGGTAGAGACCCAGTACTTC. This chain joins TRBV20-1 and TRBJ2-5; 8 positions match TRBD2. V lost 3 bases, J lost 4 bases, and 4 bases stayed unmatched. This CDR3 is built from 13 residues. CDR1 is DFQATT, CDR2 SNEGSKA, per germline (reference sequence).

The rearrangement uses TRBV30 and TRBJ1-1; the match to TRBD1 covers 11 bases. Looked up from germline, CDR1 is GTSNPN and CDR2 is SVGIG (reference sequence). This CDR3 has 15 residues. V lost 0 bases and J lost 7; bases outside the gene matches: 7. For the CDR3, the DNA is TGTGCCTGGAGTGTAGGGCGGACAGGGGGCCGTGAAGCTTTCTTT. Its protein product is CAWSVGRTGGREAFF.

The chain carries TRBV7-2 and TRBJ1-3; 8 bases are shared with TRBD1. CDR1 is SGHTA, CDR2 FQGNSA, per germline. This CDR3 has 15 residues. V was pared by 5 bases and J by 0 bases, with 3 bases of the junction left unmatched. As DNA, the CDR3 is TGTGCCAGCAGCAGCAGGGGGCCCTCTGGAAACACCATATATTTT. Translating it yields CASSSRGPSGNTIYF. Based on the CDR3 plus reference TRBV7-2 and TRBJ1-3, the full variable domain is GAGVSQSPSNKVTEKGKDVELRCDPISGHTALYWYRQSLGQGLEFLIYFQGNSAPDKSGLPSDRFSAERTGGSVSTLTIQRTQQEDSAVYLCASSSRGPSGNTIYFGEGSWLTVV.

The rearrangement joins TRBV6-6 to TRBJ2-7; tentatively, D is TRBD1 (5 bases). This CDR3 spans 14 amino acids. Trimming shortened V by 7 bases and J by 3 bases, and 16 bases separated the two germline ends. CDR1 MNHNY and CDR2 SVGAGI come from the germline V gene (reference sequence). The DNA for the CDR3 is TGTGCCAGCACCTTACCGGACATATACTACGAGCAGTACTTC. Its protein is CASTLPDIYYEQYF.

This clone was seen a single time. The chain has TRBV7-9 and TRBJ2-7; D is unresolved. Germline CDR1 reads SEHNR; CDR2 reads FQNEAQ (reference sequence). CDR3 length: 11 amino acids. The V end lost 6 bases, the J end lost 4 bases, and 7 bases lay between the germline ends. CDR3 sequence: CASSSVYEQYF. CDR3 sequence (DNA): TGTGCCAGCAGTTCGGTTTACGAGCAGTACTTC.

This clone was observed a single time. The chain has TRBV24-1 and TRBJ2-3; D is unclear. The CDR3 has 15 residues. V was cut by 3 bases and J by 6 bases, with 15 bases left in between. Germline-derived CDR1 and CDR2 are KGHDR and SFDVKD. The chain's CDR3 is CATSDPKRSADTQYF. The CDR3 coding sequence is TGTGCCACCAGTGATCCCAAGAGGTCCGCGGATACGCAGTATTTT.

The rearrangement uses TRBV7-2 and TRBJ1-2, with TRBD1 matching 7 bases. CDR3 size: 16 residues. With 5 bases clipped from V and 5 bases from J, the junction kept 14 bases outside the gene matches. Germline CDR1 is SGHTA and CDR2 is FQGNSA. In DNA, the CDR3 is TGTGCCAGCAGCCCCGATCTGGGGACAGACTTATATGGCTACACCTTC. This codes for CASSPDLGTDLYGYTF.

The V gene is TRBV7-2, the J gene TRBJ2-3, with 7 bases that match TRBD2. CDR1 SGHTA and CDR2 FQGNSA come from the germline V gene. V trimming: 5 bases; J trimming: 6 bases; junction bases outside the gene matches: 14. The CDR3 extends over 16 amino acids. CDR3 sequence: CASSLDSGPIGDTQYF. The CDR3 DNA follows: TGTGCCAGCAGCCTTGATAGCGGGCCCATCGGGGATACGCAGTATTTT. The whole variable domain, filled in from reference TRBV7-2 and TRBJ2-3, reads GAGVSQSPSNKVTEKGKDVELRCDPISGHTALYWYRQSLGQGLEFLIYFQGNSAPDKSGLPSDRFSAERTGGSVSTLTIQRTQQEDSAVYLCASSLDSGPIGDTQYFGPGTRLTVL.

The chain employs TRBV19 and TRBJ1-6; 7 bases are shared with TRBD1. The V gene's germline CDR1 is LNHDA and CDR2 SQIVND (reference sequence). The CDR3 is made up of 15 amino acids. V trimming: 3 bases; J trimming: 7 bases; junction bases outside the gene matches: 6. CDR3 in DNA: TGTGCCAGTAGTATCGGAGGACAGGTGAATTCACCCCTCCACTTT. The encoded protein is CASSIGGQVNSPLHF. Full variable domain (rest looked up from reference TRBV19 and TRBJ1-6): DGGITQSPKYLFRKEGQNVTLSCEQNLNHDAMYWYRQDPGQGLRLIYYSQIVNDFQKGDIAEGYSVSREKKESFPLTVTSAQKNPTAFYLCASSIGGQVNSPLHFGNGTRLTVT.

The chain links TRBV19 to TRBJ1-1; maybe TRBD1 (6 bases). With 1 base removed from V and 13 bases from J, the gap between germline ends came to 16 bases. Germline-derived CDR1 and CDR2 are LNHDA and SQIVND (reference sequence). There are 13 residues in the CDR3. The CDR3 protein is CASSIGHREADFF. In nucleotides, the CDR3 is TGTGCCAGTAGTATAGGACACAGGGAAGCCGATTTCTTT.

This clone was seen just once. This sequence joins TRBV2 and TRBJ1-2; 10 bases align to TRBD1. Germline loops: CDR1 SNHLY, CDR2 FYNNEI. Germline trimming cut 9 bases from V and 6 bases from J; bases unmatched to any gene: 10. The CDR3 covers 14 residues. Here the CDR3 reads CARDGTGDLHGYTF. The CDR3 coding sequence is TGTGCCAGGGACGGGACAGGGGACCTCCATGGCTACACCTTC.

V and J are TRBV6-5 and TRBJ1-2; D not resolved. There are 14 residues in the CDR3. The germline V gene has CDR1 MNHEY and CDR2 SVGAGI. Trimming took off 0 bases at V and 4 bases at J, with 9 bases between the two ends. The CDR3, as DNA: TGTGCCAGCAGTTACTCTGGCAGTTCCTATGGCTACACCTTC. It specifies CASSYSGSSYGYTF.

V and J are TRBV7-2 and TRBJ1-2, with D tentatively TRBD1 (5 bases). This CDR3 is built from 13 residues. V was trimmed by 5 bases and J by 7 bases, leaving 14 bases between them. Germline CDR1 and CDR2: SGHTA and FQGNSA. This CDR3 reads CASSPRWGGGYTF. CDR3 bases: TGTGCCAGCAGCCCCCGTTGGGGGGGTGGCTACACCTTC.

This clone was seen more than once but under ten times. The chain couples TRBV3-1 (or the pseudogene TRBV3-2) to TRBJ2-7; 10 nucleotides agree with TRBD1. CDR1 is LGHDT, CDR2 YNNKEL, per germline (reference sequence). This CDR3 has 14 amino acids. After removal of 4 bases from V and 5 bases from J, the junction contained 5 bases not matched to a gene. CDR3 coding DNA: TGTGCCAGCAGCCTGACAGGGGGCTGGAACGAGCAGTACTTC. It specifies CASSLTGGWNEQYF.

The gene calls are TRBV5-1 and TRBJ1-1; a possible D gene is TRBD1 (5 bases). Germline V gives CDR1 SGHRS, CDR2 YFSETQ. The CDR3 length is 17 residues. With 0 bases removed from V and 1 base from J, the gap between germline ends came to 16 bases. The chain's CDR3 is CASSLDLGERGNTEAFF. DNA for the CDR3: TGCGCCAGCAGCTTGGATTTAGGGGAAAGGGGGAACACTGAAGCTTTCTTT.

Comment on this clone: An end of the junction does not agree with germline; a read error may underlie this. CDR3 protein: CASSYGTGSPF. CDR3 DNA: TGTGCCAGCAGTTACGGGACAGGGTCCCCCTTC. This chain uses TRBV6-5 with TRBJ1-4; 9 positions agree with TRBD1. Looked up from germline, CDR1 is MNHEY and CDR2 is SVGAGI. The length of the CDR3 is 11 residues.

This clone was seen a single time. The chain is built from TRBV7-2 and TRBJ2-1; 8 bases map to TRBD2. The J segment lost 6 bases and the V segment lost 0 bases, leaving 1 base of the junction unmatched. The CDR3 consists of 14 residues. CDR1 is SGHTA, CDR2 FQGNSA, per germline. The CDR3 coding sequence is TGTGCCAGCAGCTTAGCAGCGGGGGTCAATGAGCAGTTCTTC. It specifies CASSLAAGVNEQFF.

In nucleotides, the CDR3 is TGTGCCAGCAGCTTAAAAAATCCTAGCGGGGGGGGCCCGGTGGATACGCAGTATTTT. Its protein is CASSLKNPSGGGPVDTQYF. The chain couples TRBV7-2 to TRBJ2-3; 12 bases are shared with TRBD2. Germline assignment: CDR1 SGHTA and CDR2 FQGNSA. V trimming: 2 bases; J trimming: 6 bases; junction bases outside the gene matches: 15. The CDR3 is 19 residues long. Looking up the rest from reference TRBV7-2 and TRBJ2-3 gives the full variable domain: GAGVSQSPSNKVTEKGKDVELRCDPISGHTALYWYRQSLGQGLEFLIYFQGNSAPDKSGLPSDRFSAERTGGSVSTLTIQRTQQEDSAVYLCASSLKNPSGGGPVDTQYFGPGTRLTVL.